The 26 T cell receptor beta chains below were found in one sample sequenced in a study of blood T cell repertoires in COVID-19. Here immunoSEQ multiplex PCR was the method, and the copy in TCRdb shows in-frame clones only, minus some. Found here are fewer than 200,000 clones, about three quarters of them singletons; the top ten hold roughly 7.5%. Material: peripheral blood. The receptors come from a man in his sixties with acute or convalescent COVID-19.

The chain uses TRBV9 and TRBJ2-3, with 9 nucleotides matching TRBD2. The trim removed 4 bases at V and 2 bases at J, leaving 8 bases unmatched. Germline V gives CDR1 SGDLS, CDR2 YYNGEE. The CDR3 runs 16 residues. The CDR3 here is CASSPLTSGYTDTQYF. The CDR3 nucleotides are TGTGCCAGCAGCCCGCTGACTAGCGGTTACACAGATACGCAGTATTTT.

This chain uses TRBV19 with TRBJ2-6; D gene unclear. Trimming stripped 8 bases from V and 4 bases from J, with 12 bases between. This CDR3 comprises 14 residues. The germline V gene encodes CDR1 LNHDA and CDR2 SQIVND (reference sequence). The chain's CDR3 is CASLDTTGANVLTF. The CDR3 DNA reads as TGTGCCAGTCTCGACACAACGGGGGCCAACGTCCTGACTTTC. Full variable domain (outside the CDR3, taken from reference TRBV19 and TRBJ2-6): DGGITQSPKYLFRKEGQNVTLSCEQNLNHDAMYWYRQDPGQGLRLIYYSQIVNDFQKGDIAEGYSVSREKKESFPLTVTSAQKNPTAFYLCASLDTTGANVLTFGAGSRLTVL.

The V gene is TRBV18, the J gene TRBJ1-4; D unclear. Trimming shortened V by 3 bases and J by 2 bases, and 4 bases separated the two germline ends. Looked up from germline, CDR1 is KGHSH and CDR2 is LQKENI. CDR3 size: 13 residues. CDR3 loop: CASSPGTNEKLFF. Here the CDR3 DNA reads TGTGCCAGCTCACCGGGCACTAATGAAAAACTGTTTTTT.

The rearrangement uses TRBV7-3 and TRBJ2-5; 13 nucleotides agree with TRBD2. V shed 5 bases and J 0 bases; nucleotides not matched to a gene: 9. Germline V lookup: CDR1 SGHTA, CDR2 FQGTGA. This CDR3 has 18 residues. CDR3: CASSLGTSGAYYQETQYF. The CDR3 nucleotides are TGTGCCAGCAGCCTCGGGACTAGCGGGGCTTACTACCAAGAGACCCAGTACTTC.

V usage is TRBV5-6 and J usage is TRBJ2-7; D perhaps matches TRBD1 (5 bases). CDR1 is SGHDT and CDR2 is YYEEEE in the germline V gene. The CDR3 spans 12 residues. Between the trimmed V and J ends, which lost 4 bases and 2 bases, there was a span of 7 bases. The CDR3 loop reads CASSPGTYEQYF. The CDR3, as DNA: TGTGCCAGCAGCCCAGGGACCTACGAGCAGTACTTC.

This clone was observed once. This chain joins TRBV11-2 and TRBJ2-2; maybe TRBD1 (5 bases). Germline CDR1 is SGHAT and CDR2 is FQNNGV. The CDR3 sequence is 15 residues long. V was shortened by 4 bases and J by 0 bases, with 9 bases between the two germline ends. CDR3 bases: TGTGCCAGCAGCTCTCCCAGGGCGAACACCGGGGAGCTGTTTTTT. Amino acids: CASSSPRANTGELFF. The full variable domain, in which reference TRBV11-2 and TRBJ2-2 provide the parts outside the CDR3, is EAGVAQSPRYKIIEKRQSVAFWCNPISGHATLYWYQQILGQGPKLLIQFQNNGVVDDSQLPKDRFSAERLKGVDSTLKIQPAKLEDSAVYLCASSSPRANTGELFFGEGSRLTVL.

This sequence joins TRBV10-2 and TRBJ2-3; D ambiguous. Trimming removed 3 bases from V and 0 bases from J, with 10 bases in between. Germline V gene data show CDR1 as WSHSY and CDR2 as SAAADI. The CDR3 is 15 residues long. CDR3 sequence (DNA): TGCGCCAGCAGTGATGGGCAGTACAGCACAGATACGCAGTATTTT. Translating it yields CASSDGQYSTDTQYF.

The chain is built from TRBV5-4 and TRBJ1-1; possible D gene TRBD1, 5 bases. The CDR3 runs 14 residues. CDR1 SGHNT and CDR2 YYREEE come from the germline V gene (reference sequence). Trimming cost V 4 bases and J 3 bases, with 13 bases left between them. The CDR3 DNA reads TGTGCCAGCAGCGCGGGGACCTGGGACACTGAAGCTTTCTTT. It codes for CASSAGTWDTEAFF.

The chain has TRBV25-1 and TRBJ2-5, with D perhaps TRBD1 (5 bases). The CDR3 runs to 17 residues. V lost 1 base and J lost 4, with 19 bases in between. Germline V lookup: CDR1 MGHDK, CDR2 SYGVNS. The DNA for the CDR3 is TGTGCCAGCAGTGAATTAGCCCCCACAGGCCGTGGAGAGACCCAGTACTTC. This translates into CASSELAPTGRGETQYF.

This chain links TRBV4-3 with TRBJ1-1, with D possibly being TRBD1 (6 bases). The CDR3 is 14 amino acids. Germline-derived CDR1 and CDR2 are LGHNA and YSLEER. V lost 2 bases to trimming and J lost 1 base, with 8 bases between them. The CDR3: CASSQWTENTEAFF. CDR3 DNA sequence: TGCGCCAGCAGCCAATGGACAGAGAACACTGAAGCTTTCTTT.

The genes are TRBV5-4 and TRBJ2-1, with D tentatively TRBD1 (6 bases). V was pared by 4 bases and J by 3 bases, with 8 bases between. Looked up from germline, CDR1 is SGHNT and CDR2 is YYREEE (reference sequence). CDR3 length: 13 amino acids. The CDR3 sequence is CASSQDSYNEQFF. In DNA, the CDR3 is TGTGCCAGCAGCCAGGACAGCTACAATGAGCAGTTCTTC.

The genes are TRBV5-8 and TRBJ2-7; D possibly corresponds to TRBD1 (6 bases). Trimming took off 4 bases at V and 2 bases at J, with 22 bases between the two ends. This CDR3 has 17 amino acids. The germline CDR1 and CDR2 sequences are SGHTS and YDEGEE. The CDR3 DNA reads TGTGCCAGCAGCACACCCAAAAGGGGGACGCCTACCTACGAGCAGTACTTC. Its translation is CASSTPKRGTPTYEQYF. The full variable domain, completed using reference TRBV5-8 and TRBJ2-7, is EAGVTQSPTHLIKTRGQQATLRCSPISGHTSVYWYQQALGLGLQFLLWYDEGEERNRGNFPPRFSGRQFPNYSSELNVNALELEDSALYLCASSTPKRGTPTYEQYFGPGTRLTVT.

The genes are TRBV5-1 and TRBJ1-6; D unclear. This CDR3 has 12 amino acids. Germline CDR1 reads SGHRS; CDR2 reads YFSETQ. V was clipped by 4 bases and J by 7 bases, with 6 bases between them. CDR3 protein: CASSVQNSPLHF. The CDR3 region has the DNA TGCGCCAGCAGCGTCCAGAATTCACCCCTCCACTTT.

The rearrangement links TRBV21-1 to TRBJ2-7; the DNA was not used to check the table's D call, TRBD1. TRBV21-1 is noted as a pseudogene. The CDR3 is 16 residues long. The CDR3 coding sequence is TGTGCCAGCAGCTATAGAGACCGGGACAGACCCTACGAGCAGTACTTC. Its protein product is CASSYRDRDRPYEQYF.

Written as DNA, the CDR3 is TGTGCCAGCAGTCCCTCCGGACAGCCGGAGTACTATGGCTACACCTTC. It is translated as CASSPSGQPEYYGYTF. This chain uses TRBV6-2 or TRBV6-3 with TRBJ1-2; the D gene is possibly TRBD1 (6 bases). The V gene's germline CDR1 is MNHEY and CDR2 SVGEGT. The CDR3 sequence is 16 residues long. V gave up 5 bases and J gave up 3 bases, with 19 bases separating them.

The chain has TRBV9 and TRBJ2-7; tentatively, D is TRBD1 (7 bases). The CDR3 is 14 amino acids. Per germline, CDR1 SGDLS and CDR2 YYNGEE. Trimming cost V 3 bases and J 6 bases, with 16 bases left between them. This CDR3 is CASSAGTAGLEQYF. In DNA form, the CDR3 reads TGTGCCAGCAGCGCCGGGACAGCGGGCCTCGAGCAGTACTTC.

The chain is built from TRBV7-2 and TRBJ2-7; 9 bases map to TRBD1. The junction had 11 bases not matched to a gene; V was cut back by 6 bases and J by 2 bases. The CDR3 is 16 amino acids. In germline, CDR1 is SGHTA, CDR2 FQGNSA. The CDR3 sequence is CASSQRDRALTYEQYF. The DNA of the CDR3 is TGTGCCAGCAGTCAACGGGACAGGGCGCTGACCTACGAGCAGTACTTC. Drawing the rest from reference TRBV7-2 and TRBJ2-7, the complete variable domain is GAGVSQSPSNKVTEKGKDVELRCDPISGHTALYWYRQSLGQGLEFLIYFQGNSAPDKSGLPSDRFSAERTGGSVSTLTIQRTQQEDSAVYLCASSQRDRALTYEQYFGPGTRLTVT.

This clone occurred once. The rearrangement uses TRBV5-6 and TRBJ2-7; 8 bases are a match to TRBD1. CDR3 size: 14 residues. Germline trimming cut 3 bases from V and 3 bases from J; bases unmatched to any gene: 5. Germline CDR1 is SGHDT and CDR2 is YYEEEE. For the CDR3, the DNA is TGTGCCAGCAGCTGGGGGACAGGAAACTACGAGCAGTACTTC. It specifies CASSWGTGNYEQYF.

Turning to this clone: The same CDR3 can be traced to other DNA sequences in this sample. V is TRBV5-5 and J is TRBJ1-5; no reliable D call. Germline V CDR1 and CDR2: SGHKS, YYEKEE (reference sequence). V was shortened by 2 bases and J by 7 bases, with 10 bases between the two germline ends. This CDR3 has 13 amino acids. The chain's CDR3 is CASSFARGQPQHF. The CDR3 DNA is TGTGCCAGCAGCTTCGCACGGGGACAGCCCCAGCATTTT.

The J gene is TRBJ2-1, the V gene TRBV7-2; D is unresolved. This CDR3 contains 15 residues. The V gene lost 2 bases and the J gene lost 0 bases, with 8 bases spanning the gap. CDR1 is SGHTA and CDR2 is FQGNSA in the germline V gene. The CDR3 reads CASSLMSSSYNEQFF. In DNA, the CDR3 is TGTGCCAGCAGCTTAATGTCCAGCTCCTACAATGAGCAGTTCTTC.

The V call is TRBV9, the J call TRBJ2-7; 10 bases match TRBD1. The V gene's germline CDR1 is SGDLS and CDR2 YYNGEE. The CDR3 has 15 amino acids. Losses at the gene ends were 4 bases for V and 2 bases for J; bases not matched to a gene: 6. The CDR3: CASSSAGTGAYEQYF. The CDR3 DNA is TGTGCCAGCAGCTCGGCCGGGACAGGGGCCTACGAGCAGTACTTC. Full variable domain (outside the CDR3, taken from reference TRBV9 and TRBJ2-7): DSGVTQTPKHLITATGQRVTLRCSPRSGDLSVYWYQQSLDQGLQFLIQYYNGEERAKGNILERFSAQQFPDLHSELNLSSLELGDSALYFCASSSAGTGAYEQYFGPGTRLTVT.

A few counts support this clone. The gene calls are TRBV5-1 and TRBJ1-2; TRBD1 matches 12 bases. The CDR3 consists of 15 residues. The germline V gene has CDR1 SGHRS and CDR2 YFSETQ. The V and J ends lost 2 bases and 7 bases, in that order; junction bases with no gene match: 6. CDR3 bases: TGCGCCAGCAGCTTCCGGGGACAGGGGGCGAGTGGCTACACCTTC. This codes for CASSFRGQGASGYTF.

In its sample, this clone was seen a few times. The rearrangement links TRBV30 to TRBJ1-5; TRBD1 matches 7 bases. With V trimmed by 2 bases and J by 6 bases, 7 bases remained unmatched. The CDR3 consists of 14 residues. The germline V gene encodes CDR1 GTSNPN and CDR2 SVGIG (reference sequence). The DNA for the CDR3 is TGTGCCTGGAGTCGAGGACAGGAGGGTCAGCCCCAGCATTTT. It yields the protein CAWSRGQEGQPQHF.

The chain joins TRBV6-1 to TRBJ1-6; TRBD1 might be the D (5 bases). V was pared by 4 bases and J by 0 bases, with 16 bases between. CDR3 length: 18 amino acids. Germline V gene sequence: CDR1 MNHNS, CDR2 SASEGT. The CDR3 DNA reads as TGTGCCAGCAGTGGACCCCCAGGGCTGAGCTCCTATAATTCACCCCTCCACTTT. It encodes CASSGPPGLSSYNSPLHF.

V gene TRBV6-5 combines with J gene TRBJ1-2; possibly TRBD1 for D (6 bases). Deletions cut 2 bases from V and 4 bases from J, with 11 bases between. Germline lookup yields CDR1 MNHEY and CDR2 SVGAGI. The CDR3 has 14 amino acids. CDR3: CASSYGDRSYGYTF. DNA of the CDR3: TGTGCCAGCAGTTACGGAGACAGGTCCTATGGCTACACCTTC.

The chain uses TRBV5-6 and TRBJ2-1; a possible D gene is TRBD1 (6 bases). This CDR3 is built from 17 residues. Germline loops: CDR1 SGHDT, CDR2 YYEEEE. The V end lost 2 bases, the J end lost 1 base, and 16 bases lay between the germline ends. CDR3 in DNA: TGTGCCAGCAGCTTAAAAAAAAGGGGGTCTTCCTACAATGAGCAGTTCTTC. Translating it yields CASSLKKRGSSYNEQFF.